The rows below give T cell receptor beta chains drawn from one sample of a study of human T cells and chemical hapten exposure. TCRdb re-derived calls from the RACE reads in MiXCR, one entry per CDR3 protein. This table holds 30,000 to 35,000 distinct CDR3 sequences, roughly 5% found once. The specimen sequenced was whole blood. These receptors all come from a human donor in good health. Some clones in this sample may be carry-over from other donors' samples. CDR3s include the opening cysteine and the closing phenylalanine or tryptophan. Fields, in order: J gene, D gene, V gene, clone size, CDR3 DNA, CDR3 protein. The D gene is left open where the match is weak. Clone size appears in some rows only: once, few, many, or a class for an expanded clone.

j_gene: TRBJ1-6
d_gene: -
v_gene: TRBV15
abundance: many
CDR3nt: TGTGCCACCAGCACCCAGACAGCGAGTAATTCACCCCTCCACTTT
CDR3aa: CATSTQTASNSPLHF

j_gene: TRBJ2-4
d_gene: -
v_gene: TRBV28
abundance: many
CDR3nt: TGTGCCAGCTATGGAGTAGGAGCCAAAAACATTCAGTACTTC
CDR3aa: CASYGVGAKNIQYF

j_gene: TRBJ1-2
d_gene: -
v_gene: TRBV6-1
abundance: many
CDR3nt: TGTGCCAGCAGTGCATCACAGCCGATCGATGGCTACACCTTC
CDR3aa: CASSASQPIDGYTF

j_gene: TRBJ2-1
d_gene: -
v_gene: TRBV7-9
abundance: many
CDR3nt: TGTGCCAGCAGCTTGACAGACAGCTACAATGAGCAGTTCTTC
CDR3aa: CASSLTDSYNEQFF

j_gene: TRBJ2-2
d_gene: TRBD1
v_gene: TRBV20-1
abundance: many
CDR3nt: TGCAGTGCTAGAGATCTCGGGACAGCCTACACCGGGGAGCTGTTTTTT
CDR3aa: CSARDLGTAYTGELFF

j_gene: TRBJ2-5
d_gene: TRBD1
v_gene: TRBV5-1
abundance: many
CDR3nt: TGCGCCAGCAGCGCGGACAGGGTTGGGCAAGAGACCCAGTACTTC
CDR3aa: CASSADRVGQETQYF

j_gene: TRBJ1-2
d_gene: -
v_gene: TRBV2
abundance: many
CDR3nt: TGTGCCAGCAGTGTTTGGAAAAACTATGGCTACACCTTC
CDR3aa: CASSVWKNYGYTF

j_gene: TRBJ1-5
d_gene: -
v_gene: TRBV6-5
abundance: few
CDR3nt: TGTGCCAGCAGTTACTCCAGGGACAGCAATCAGCCCCAGCATTTT
CDR3aa: CASSYSRDSNQPQHF

j_gene: TRBJ2-6
d_gene: -
v_gene: TRBV12-3/TRBV12-4
abundance: many
CDR3nt: TGTGCCAGCAGTTTACCAGTTTCTGGGGCCAACGTCCTGACTTTC
CDR3aa: CASSLPVSGANVLTF

j_gene: TRBJ1-4
d_gene: TRBD1
v_gene: TRBV4-1
abundance: many
CDR3nt: TGCGCCAGCGCCAGGACAGGGGGGGAAAAACTGTTTTTT
CDR3aa: CASARTGGEKLFF

j_gene: TRBJ2-7
d_gene: TRBD2
v_gene: TRBV12-3/TRBV12-4
abundance: many
CDR3nt: TGTGCCAGCAGTTTAAGTGGGGGGGAGTACGAGCAGTACTTC
CDR3aa: CASSLSGGEYEQYF

j_gene: TRBJ1-2
d_gene: -
v_gene: TRBV12-3/TRBV12-4
abundance: many
CDR3nt: TGTGCCAGCAGTTTACAGGGTGCCTATGGCTACACCTTC
CDR3aa: CASSLQGAYGYTF

j_gene: TRBJ2-7
d_gene: -
v_gene: TRBV18
abundance: -
CDR3nt: TGTGCCAGCTCACGGATTAAGGATATGGGCAAGAGCTACGAGCAGTACTTC
CDR3aa: CASSRIKDMGKSYEQYF

j_gene: TRBJ1-1
d_gene: -
v_gene: TRBV29-1
abundance: few
CDR3nt: TGCAGCGTTGATGGTGTAACGGGGGGCACTGAAGCTTTCTTT
CDR3aa: CSVDGVTGGTEAFF

j_gene: TRBJ1-5
d_gene: -
v_gene: TRBV3-1
abundance: many
CDR3nt: TGTGCCAGCAGCCAAGGGAGGCAGCCCCAGCATTTT
CDR3aa: CASSQGRQPQHF

j_gene: TRBJ1-4
d_gene: TRBD1
v_gene: TRBV28
abundance: many
CDR3nt: TGTGCCAGCAGTCCGGACAGGTTTAATGAAAAACTGTTTTTT
CDR3aa: CASSPDRFNEKLFF

j_gene: TRBJ1-1
d_gene: TRBD1
v_gene: TRBV3-1
abundance: many
CDR3nt: TGTGCCAGCAGCCAAGAGGGACAGGAAGGAGCTTTCTTT
CDR3aa: CASSQEGQEGAFF

j_gene: TRBJ1-4
d_gene: -
v_gene: TRBV12-3/TRBV12-4
abundance: many
CDR3nt: TGTGCCAGCAGTCCAGGTTTACCGACTAATGAAAAACTGTTTTTT
CDR3aa: CASSPGLPTNEKLFF

j_gene: TRBJ2-7
d_gene: TRBD2
v_gene: TRBV5-1
abundance: many
CDR3nt: TGCGCCAGCAGACTGGGACTAGCGGACGTAGACTACGAGCAGTACTTC
CDR3aa: CASRLGLADVDYEQYF

j_gene: TRBJ1-1
d_gene: TRBD1
v_gene: TRBV6-5
abundance: many
CDR3nt: TGTGCCAGCAGTTCCACCCGACAGGGGAACACTGAAGCTTTCTTT
CDR3aa: CASSSTRQGNTEAFF

j_gene: TRBJ1-5
d_gene: -
v_gene: TRBV20-1
abundance: many
CDR3nt: TGCAGTGCTGTAGACCCGCGGAGCAATCAGCCCCAGCATTTT
CDR3aa: CSAVDPRSNQPQHF

j_gene: TRBJ2-7
d_gene: TRBD2
v_gene: TRBV6-2/TRBV6-3
abundance: many
CDR3nt: TGTGCCAGCAGCCCTCAGTGGCTAGCGGGGGCCTACGAGCAGTACTTC
CDR3aa: CASSPQWLAGAYEQYF

j_gene: TRBJ1-6
d_gene: -
v_gene: TRBV28
abundance: -
CDR3nt: TGTGCCAGCACCATCGGACAGAGATATAATTCACCCCTCCACTTT
CDR3aa: CASTIGQRYNSPLHF

j_gene: TRBJ2-7
d_gene: -
v_gene: TRBV20-1
abundance: -
CDR3nt: TGCAGTGCTAGGTCTAGCTCCTACGAGCAGTACTTC
CDR3aa: CSARSSSYEQYF

j_gene: TRBJ2-7
d_gene: -
v_gene: TRBV28
abundance: many
CDR3nt: TGTGCCAGCACCTCACCCGGGGGCAGGGGCCACGAGCAGTACTTC
CDR3aa: CASTSPGGRGHEQYF

j_gene: TRBJ2-4
d_gene: -
v_gene: TRBV12-3/TRBV12-4
abundance: many
CDR3nt: TGTGCCAGCAGGGAGGAGGGCAAAAACATTCAGTACTTC
CDR3aa: CASREEGKNIQYF

j_gene: TRBJ2-7
d_gene: TRBD1
v_gene: TRBV7-9
abundance: many
CDR3nt: TGTGCCAGCAGCGCTGACAGGGGATGGTACGAGCAGTACTTC
CDR3aa: CASSADRGWYEQYF

j_gene: TRBJ2-1
d_gene: -
v_gene: TRBV12-3/TRBV12-4
abundance: many
CDR3nt: TGTGCCAGCAGCCGGGACGCCACCTACAATGAGCAGTTCTTC
CDR3aa: CASSRDATYNEQFF

j_gene: TRBJ2-1
d_gene: TRBD2
v_gene: TRBV2
abundance: -
CDR3nt: TGTGCCAGCAGTGAATTAGCTTCTAGCGGGGGCATCGATGAGCAGTTCTTC
CDR3aa: CASSELASSGGIDEQFF

j_gene: TRBJ2-5
d_gene: TRBD1
v_gene: TRBV7-2
abundance: many
CDR3nt: TGTGCCAGCAGCCCGGGACAGACTTCAGAGACCCAGTACTTC
CDR3aa: CASSPGQTSETQYF

j_gene: TRBJ1-6
d_gene: -
v_gene: TRBV6-2/TRBV6-3
abundance: -
CDR3nt: TGTGCCAGCAGTTACGTAACGAGCGAACCCCGCGAACCCCTCCACTTT
CDR3aa: CASSYVTSEPREPLHF

j_gene: TRBJ1-1
d_gene: -
v_gene: TRBV18
abundance: many
CDR3nt: TGTGCCAGCTCACCACGGTCGGGAGGGACTGAAGCTTTCTTT
CDR3aa: CASSPRSGGTEAFF

j_gene: TRBJ1-6
d_gene: TRBD1
v_gene: TRBV12-3/TRBV12-4
abundance: many
CDR3nt: TGTGCCAGCAGCCTGACAGGGAGTAGGTCAAATTCACCCCTCCACTTT
CDR3aa: CASSLTGSRSNSPLHF

j_gene: TRBJ1-1
d_gene: -
v_gene: TRBV28
abundance: many
CDR3nt: TGTGCCAGCAGTTCTCCCAGGGTATGGAGCACTGAAGCTTTCTTT
CDR3aa: CASSSPRVWSTEAFF

j_gene: TRBJ1-2
d_gene: TRBD1
v_gene: TRBV28
abundance: -
CDR3nt: TGTGCCAGCAGTTTACCTCCCGGGACAGGGGTTGGCTACACCTTC
CDR3aa: CASSLPPGTGVGYTF

j_gene: TRBJ1-1
d_gene: TRBD1
v_gene: TRBV7-9
abundance: many
CDR3nt: TGTGCCAGCAGCCCTGGGTCAGGGGGCACTGAAGCTTTCTTT
CDR3aa: CASSPGSGGTEAFF

j_gene: TRBJ1-3
d_gene: -
v_gene: TRBV12-3/TRBV12-4
abundance: many
CDR3nt: TGTGCCAGCAGTTTACGGCACAGGCAAAGCTCTGGAAACACCATATATTTT
CDR3aa: CASSLRHRQSSGNTIYF

j_gene: TRBJ1-2
d_gene: TRBD1
v_gene: TRBV28
abundance: few
CDR3nt: TGTGCCAGCAGTTCCCCTACCGGGACAGGGTTTGGCTACACCTTC
CDR3aa: CASSSPTGTGFGYTF

j_gene: TRBJ2-7
d_gene: -
v_gene: TRBV29-1
abundance: -
CDR3nt: TGCAGCGTTGAAGGGTCCGCTACAGCCTACGAGCAGTACTTC
CDR3aa: CSVEGSATAYEQYF

j_gene: TRBJ2-3
d_gene: -
v_gene: TRBV28
abundance: many
CDR3nt: TGTGCCAGCAGTCTCCTGGGGGGTACAGATACGCAGTATTTT
CDR3aa: CASSLLGGTDTQYF

j_gene: TRBJ1-5
d_gene: -
v_gene: TRBV5-5
abundance: -
CDR3nt: TGTGCCAGCGGAATAGATCAGCCCCAGCATTTT
CDR3aa: CASGIDQPQHF

j_gene: TRBJ1-5
d_gene: -
v_gene: TRBV7-8
abundance: -
CDR3nt: TGTGCCAGCAGCTTATCCTCAGACCCCAATCAGCCCCAGCATTTT
CDR3aa: CASSLSSDPNQPQHF

j_gene: TRBJ1-5
d_gene: TRBD1
v_gene: TRBV2
abundance: -
CDR3nt: TGTGCCAGCATGACAGGGCTAAATCAGCCCCAGCATTTT
CDR3aa: CASMTGLNQPQHF

j_gene: TRBJ1-1
d_gene: -
v_gene: TRBV7-9
abundance: few
CDR3nt: TGTGCCAGCAGCTCGAGCCCTGGGATGACCAACACTGAAGCTTTCTTT
CDR3aa: CASSSSPGMTNTEAFF

j_gene: TRBJ1-1
d_gene: -
v_gene: TRBV6-5
abundance: few
CDR3nt: TGTGCCAGCAGTTACACGACATCGGGGGCGAGAGCTTTCTTT
CDR3aa: CASSYTTSGARAFF

j_gene: TRBJ2-1
d_gene: -
v_gene: TRBV7-9
abundance: many
CDR3nt: TGTGCCAGCTCCATACCCTCCTACAATGAGCAGTTCTTC
CDR3aa: CASSIPSYNEQFF

j_gene: TRBJ2-7
d_gene: TRBD1
v_gene: TRBV20-1
abundance: many
CDR3nt: TGCAGTGCTAACCGGGACAGGGGGACGGACGAGCAGTACTTC
CDR3aa: CSANRDRGTDEQYF

j_gene: TRBJ1-1
d_gene: -
v_gene: TRBV7-9
abundance: -
CDR3nt: TGTGCCAGCAGCCTCCGTGAGGGTATGAACACTGAAGCTTTCTTT
CDR3aa: CASSLREGMNTEAFF

j_gene: TRBJ2-3
d_gene: -
v_gene: TRBV10-3
abundance: many
CDR3nt: TGTGCCACCACAGGCGAGTCAACCACAGATACGCAGTATTTT
CDR3aa: CATTGESTTDTQYF

j_gene: TRBJ2-5
d_gene: -
v_gene: TRBV29-1
abundance: many
CDR3nt: TGCAGCGTTCTCTTTACCCAAGAGACCCAGTACTTC
CDR3aa: CSVLFTQETQYF

j_gene: TRBJ1-2
d_gene: -
v_gene: TRBV4-3
abundance: many
CDR3nt: TGCGCCAGCAGCCAAGAGCTTGCGTATGGCTACACCTTC
CDR3aa: CASSQELAYGYTF

j_gene: TRBJ1-6
d_gene: -
v_gene: TRBV7-2
abundance: many
CDR3nt: TGTGCCAGCAGCCCCGACAGGAGATCCTCCTATAATTCACCCCTCCACTTT
CDR3aa: CASSPDRRSSYNSPLHF

j_gene: TRBJ1-5
d_gene: TRBD1
v_gene: TRBV6-2/TRBV6-3
abundance: many
CDR3nt: TGTGCCAGCAGTCCCAGGGGGACCCCAAAGAATCAGCCCCAGCATTTT
CDR3aa: CASSPRGTPKNQPQHF

j_gene: TRBJ2-1
d_gene: -
v_gene: TRBV28
abundance: few
CDR3nt: TGTGCCAGCTCTCAGGGGTGGAATGAGCAGTTCTTC
CDR3aa: CASSQGWNEQFF

j_gene: TRBJ1-2
d_gene: -
v_gene: TRBV27
abundance: many
CDR3nt: TGTGCCAGCGGCGGGACCTATGGCTACACCTTC
CDR3aa: CASGGTYGYTF

j_gene: TRBJ1-4
d_gene: -
v_gene: TRBV20-1
abundance: -
CDR3nt: TGCAGTGCTAGGGCGGTAGGAGACAGGCTAAATGAAAAACTGTTTTTT
CDR3aa: CSARAVGDRLNEKLFF

j_gene: TRBJ1-1
d_gene: TRBD1
v_gene: TRBV29-1
abundance: -
CDR3nt: TGCAGCGTAGGGGGCGCTTTGGACACTGAAGCTTTCTTT
CDR3aa: CSVGGALDTEAFF

j_gene: TRBJ1-6
d_gene: -
v_gene: TRBV10-2
abundance: -
CDR3nt: TGCGCCAGCAGGGGGGGGGGTATCTCACCCCTCCACTTT
CDR3aa: CASRGGGISPLHF

j_gene: TRBJ2-7
d_gene: TRBD2
v_gene: TRBV9
abundance: few
CDR3nt: TGTGCCAGCAGCGTAGAGGGACTAGCGGGTGTCTACGAGCAGTACTTC
CDR3aa: CASSVEGLAGVYEQYF

j_gene: TRBJ1-5
d_gene: -
v_gene: TRBV7-8
abundance: many
CDR3nt: TGTGCCAGCAGCTTGGCGTCGGGGCGCAGCAATCAGCCCCAGCATTTT
CDR3aa: CASSLASGRSNQPQHF